The 17 T cell receptor beta chains reported below all come from one sample, sequenced in a study of T-cell reconstitution after alpha-beta-depleted transplantation in children. Unique molecular identifiers were incorporated during preparation of the TCRbeta library. TCRdb called the PCR reads again in MiXCR, with one record for every CDR3 protein. The table lists approximately 490,000 distinct CDR3 sequences, under 15% of them singletons. The sequenced sample was PBMCs from the stem cell graft donor, obtained from the stem cell graft. The source of these receptors is a human donor who donated a stem cell graft to a child with combined immunodeficiency.

The chain employs TRBV27 and TRBJ2-7; 9 nucleotides match TRBD1. Germline trimming cut 7 bases from V and 4 bases from J; bases unmatched to any gene: 11. Germline assignment: CDR1 MNHEY and CDR2 SMNVEV (reference sequence). The CDR3 loop spans 15 amino acids. This CDR3 reads CASTGTGSSVYEQYF. Written as DNA, the CDR3 is TGTGCCAGCACTGGGACAGGGAGTAGTGTTTACGAGCAGTACTTC.

The chain combines TRBV12-3 or TRBV12-4 with TRBJ2-5; the D gene is possibly TRBD1 (5 bases). Trimming cost V 2 bases and J 3 bases, with 19 bases left between them. This CDR3 is built from 17 residues. CDR3 loop: CASSLIGQALDEETQYF. The CDR3, as DNA: TGTGCCAGCAGTTTAATAGGACAAGCCCTCGACGAAGAGACCCAGTACTTC.

CDR3 sequence: CASSEAGQGGETQYF. The CDR3 DNA reads TGTGCCAGCAGTGAAGCCGGCCAGGGCGGAGAGACCCAGTACTTC. V and J are TRBV2 and TRBJ2-5, with a tentative D call TRBD1 (5 bases). The CDR3 runs to 15 residues. The V and J ends lost 0 bases and 4 bases respectively, with 12 bases between them. Per germline, CDR1 SNHLY and CDR2 FYNNEI.

This sequence joins TRBV7-2 and TRBJ2-3; no clear D. Germline CDR1 SGHTA, CDR2 FQGNSA. The V end lost 7 bases, the J end lost 0 bases, and 8 bases lay between the germline ends. This CDR3 region has 13 residues. CDR3 sequence (DNA): TGTGCCAGCAAATTTCCGAGCACAGATACGCAGTATTTT. It codes for CASKFPSTDTQYF.

This clonotype was counted a few times. The CDR3 coding sequence is TGTGCCAGCAGCCCACGGACTAGTTCGAACACCGGGGAGCTGTTTTTT. Translating it yields CASSPRTSSNTGELFF. The chain uses TRBV7-3 and TRBJ2-2, with 7 bases that match TRBD2. The J segment lost 0 bases and the V segment lost 5 bases, leaving 6 bases of the junction unmatched. The CDR3 consists of 16 residues. The V gene's germline CDR1 is SGHTA and CDR2 FQGTGA.

This rearrangement joins TRBV7-2 to TRBJ2-4, with 10 bases that match TRBD1. The CDR3 totals 17 residues. V trimming: 5 bases; J trimming: 2 bases; junction bases outside the gene matches: 9. Per the germline V gene, CDR1 is SGHTA and CDR2 is FQGNSA. CDR3 sequence reads: CASSPTLDRGTKNIQYF. The CDR3 DNA reads as TGTGCCAGCAGCCCCACCCTGGACAGGGGGACCAAAAACATTCAGTACTTC.

The sample holds many counts of this clonotype. This chain connects TRBV5-5 to TRBJ2-1; 8 nucleotides line up with TRBD1. Losses at the gene ends were 0 bases for V and 7 bases for J; bases not matched to a gene: 6. This CDR3 is built from 15 residues. Germline values: CDR1 SGHKS, CDR2 YYEKEE (reference sequence). As DNA, the CDR3 is TGTGCCAGCAGCTTGGAAGGGACAGGCGGGAATGAGCAGTTCTTC. This sequence encodes CASSLEGTGGNEQFF.

In this sample, this clonotype turned up many times. The V call is TRBV10-3, the J call TRBJ2-4; 7 bases agree with TRBD1. This CDR3 spans 17 amino acids. Germline V gene lookup returns CDR1 ENHRY and CDR2 SYGVKD. The V segment lost 0 bases and the J segment 0 bases; nucleotides outside the gene matches: 5. Here the CDR3 DNA reads TGTGCCATCAGTGAGTCCGGGACAGACCTAGCCAAAAACATTCAGTACTTC. Translating gives CAISESGTDLAKNIQYF.

The CDR3 DNA follows: TGCAGTGCTAGTTCCTCGGGACTAGCGGGAGAATCTTGGGCGGAGACCCAGTACTTC. Its protein is CSASSSGLAGESWAETQYF. This sequence joins TRBV20-1 and TRBJ2-5; TRBD2 matches 14 bases. The V segment lost 3 bases and the J segment 5 bases; nucleotides outside the gene matches: 17. Germline assignment: CDR1 DFQATT and CDR2 SNEGSKA (reference sequence). The CDR3 spans 19 residues.

V is TRBV5-6 and J is TRBJ2-3; D is unclear. The V and J ends lost 0 bases and 7 bases respectively, with 18 bases between them. This CDR3 spans 16 amino acids. Per the germline V gene, CDR1 is SGHDT and CDR2 is YYEEEE. The chain's CDR3 is CASSLGWPPHRYTQYF. In DNA form, the CDR3 reads TGTGCCAGCAGCTTGGGTTGGCCTCCCCACCGATATACGCAGTATTTT. The full variable domain, its missing parts supplied by reference TRBV5-6 and TRBJ2-3, is DAGVTQSPTHLIKTRGQQVTLRCSPKSGHDTVSWYQQALGQGPQFIFQYYEEEERQRGNFPDRFSGHQFPNYSSELNVNALLLGDSALYLCASSLGWPPHRYTQYFGPGTRLTVL.

This clonotype came up many times. The chain uses TRBV20-1 and TRBJ2-1; perhaps TRBD2 as D (5 bases). Per the germline V gene, CDR1 is DFQATT and CDR2 is SNEGSKA (reference sequence). V was trimmed by 4 bases and J by 4 bases, leaving 14 bases between them. The CDR3 length is 14 residues. CDR3 sequence: CSAKGDYRYNEQFF. CDR3 sequence (DNA): TGCAGTGCTAAAGGTGACTACAGATACAATGAGCAGTTCTTC.

This clonotype showed up many times. The rearrangement uses TRBV7-8 and TRBJ1-2; D is perhaps TRBD1 (5 bases). V was trimmed by 3 bases and J by 8 bases, leaving 16 bases between them. Per the germline V gene, CDR1 is SGHVS and CDR2 is FQNEAQ. This CDR3 is built from 14 residues. The CDR3 nucleotides are TGTGCCAGCAGCTTTAGGGACCGAAGAGGGGGCTACACCTTC. Protein product: CASSFRDRRGGYTF. Full variable domain (remainder filled in from reference TRBV7-8 and TRBJ1-2): GAGVSQSPRYKVAKRGQDVALRCDPISGHVSLFWYQQALGQGPEFLTYFQNEAQLDKSGLPSDRFFAERPEGSVSTLKIQRTQQEDSAVYLCASSFRDRRGGYTFGSGTRLTVV.

This clonotype came up a few times. The chain combines TRBV29-1 with TRBJ2-1; D might be TRBD1 or TRBD2, each matching 5 bases. Trimming shortened V by 4 bases and J by 7 bases, and 14 bases separated the two germline ends. The germline CDR1 and CDR2 sequences are SQVTM and ANQGSEA. The CDR3 length is 13 residues. CDR3 protein: CSVGQGPANEQFF. The DNA of the CDR3 is TGCAGCGTTGGTCAGGGACCGGCGAATGAGCAGTTCTTC.

This clonotype turned up a few times. The chain uses TRBV4-3 and TRBJ2-7; no definite D call. The V and J ends lost 1 base and 1 base respectively, with 8 bases between them. The CDR3 contains 14 residues. Germline CDR1 and CDR2: LGHNA and YSLEER. CDR3 region: CASSQAFGSYEQYF. The DNA of the CDR3 is TGCGCCAGCAGCCAAGCGTTTGGTTCCTACGAGCAGTACTTC.

This clonotype was found many times. This chain connects TRBV19 to TRBJ2-1; D uncertain. The ends were cut back, 4 bases at V and 8 bases at J, with 21 bases in the middle. The CDR3 runs 16 residues. Germline V gene sequence: CDR1 LNHDA, CDR2 SQIVND (reference sequence). The CDR3 coding sequence is TGTGCCAGTAGTACTCCAACCAGCTCGACACTGGATGAGCAGTTCTTC. Protein: CASSTPTSSTLDEQFF.

This chain connects TRBV3-1 to TRBJ2-7; 13 positions match TRBD2. The CDR3 totals 17 residues. CDR1 is LGHDT and CDR2 is YNNKEL in the germline V gene (reference sequence). J lost 3 bases, V lost 3 bases, and 8 bases had no gene match. CDR3 residues: CASSHPRLAGGLYEQYF. The CDR3 DNA reads TGTGCCAGCAGCCACCCCCGACTAGCGGGAGGTCTCTACGAGCAGTACTTC.

This clonotype showed up just a few times. CDR3 region: CASRQGGDEQFF. In DNA, the CDR3 is TGTGCCAGCAGACAGGGGGGCGATGAGCAGTTCTTC. V is TRBV27 and J is TRBJ2-1; 8 bases align to TRBD1. The ends lost 6 bases at V and 8 bases at J; junction bases unmatched: 3. Germline lookup yields CDR1 MNHEY and CDR2 SMNVEV (reference sequence). The CDR3 length is 12 residues.